The 14 T cell receptor beta chains below all came from one sample that was sequenced in a study of PD-1 blockade in classical Hodgkin lymphoma. Relapses following autologous stem cell transplantation were seen in all patients, with brentuximab vedotin exposure varying. Some clones are missing from TCRdb's copy, which holds only in-frame ones; the method was immunoSEQ multiplex PCR. The sample has around 31,000 clones; over 70% are singletons. Sample: peripheral blood mononuclear cells (PBMCs), taken before the second cycle of nivolumab. These receptors all come from a human donor with classical Hodgkin lymphoma.

This clone was observed a single time. This chain connects TRBV7-2 to TRBJ2-3; perhaps TRBD1 as D (6 bases). V was cut by 6 bases and J by 6 bases, with 19 bases left in between. Germline V gives CDR1 SGHTA, CDR2 FQGNSA. CDR3 length: 15 residues. CDR3 DNA sequence: TGTGCCAGCAGGCGTCCGGGACAAATAAGCGATACGCAGTATTTT. It encodes CASRRPGQISDTQYF. The full variable domain, with the rest looked up from reference TRBV7-2 and TRBJ2-3, is GAGVSQSPSNKVTEKGKDVELRCDPISGHTALYWYRQSLGQGLEFLIYFQGNSAPDKSGLPSDRFSAERTGGSVSTLTIQRTQQEDSAVYLCASRRPGQISDTQYFGPGTRLTVL.

The chain carries TRBV6-1 and TRBJ1-6; tentatively, D is TRBD1 (5 bases). The germline CDR1 and CDR2 sequences are MNHNS and SASEGT. CDR3 length: 14 residues. The V end was cut by 6 bases, the J end by 9 bases, with 15 bases between. The CDR3 region has the DNA TGTGCCAGCAGACCGGGGGGGGAAGGTTCACCCCTCCACTTT. Protein sequence: CASRPGGEGSPLHF.

This clone has only a few counts. The rearrangement joins TRBV4-1 to TRBJ2-7; 7 nucleotides match TRBD2. The J segment lost 4 bases and the V segment lost 1 base, leaving 7 bases of the junction unmatched. Germline values: CDR1 MGHRA, CDR2 YSYEKL. The CDR3 contains 15 residues. CDR3 protein: CASSQGSASGYEQYF. In DNA, the CDR3 is TGCGCCAGCAGCCAAGGGTCAGCTAGCGGATACGAGCAGTACTTC.

This chain joins TRBV5-1 and TRBJ2-1; the match to TRBD1 covers 12 bases. V dropped 4 bases and J dropped 1; count of bases not matched to a gene: 6. CDR3 length: 17 residues. Germline V gives CDR1 SGHRS, CDR2 YFSETQ. The CDR3 loop reads CASSLGTGGASYNEQFF. DNA of the CDR3: TGCGCCAGCAGCCTGGGGACAGGGGGCGCGTCCTACAATGAGCAGTTCTTC.

This clone has a single count. The sample contains more than one DNA sequence encoding this CDR3. The gene calls are TRBV13 and TRBJ2-7; tentatively, D is TRBD1 or TRBD2 (6 bases each). V lost 8 bases, J lost 4 bases, and 18 bases lay in between. The CDR3 contains 14 residues. CDR1 and CDR2 (germline): PRHDT, FYEKMQ (reference sequence). The CDR3 DNA reads as TGTGCCAGCGGGACATCTGGGACTTTTTACGAGCAGTACTTC. Residues: CASGTSGTFYEQYF.

The chain links TRBV11-2 to TRBJ2-7; D is undetermined. Germline CDR1 SGHAT, CDR2 FQNNGV. V lost 4 bases to trimming and J lost 6 bases, with 13 bases between them. This CDR3 comprises 13 residues. In nucleotides, the CDR3 is TGTGCCAGCAGCTCGCGGACCGATTTCGAGCAGTACTTC. This encodes CASSSRTDFEQYF.

The chain has TRBV7-9 and TRBJ2-3; possibly TRBD2 for D (5 bases). The CDR3 spans 17 residues. V was shortened by 3 bases and J by 0 bases, with 16 bases between the two germline ends. Germline assignment: CDR1 SEHNR and CDR2 FQNEAQ (reference sequence). The CDR3 DNA reads TGTGCCAGCAGCTTTACCCCGGGAACTTGGAGCACAGATACGCAGTATTTT. Translating it yields CASSFTPGTWSTDTQYF. Together with reference TRBV7-9 and TRBJ2-3, the CDR3 gives the full variable domain: DTGVSQNPRHKITKRGQNVTFRCDPISEHNRLYWYRQTLGQGPEFLTYFQNEAQLEKSRLLSDRFSAERPKGSFSTLEIQRTEQGDSAMYLCASSFTPGTWSTDTQYFGPGTRLTVL.

This clone was observed a few times. DNA of the CDR3: TGTGCCAGTAAAAGTTCTTCGCCATTTCTTCTTGGCGGCTACACCTTC. Protein product: CASKSSSPFLLGGYTF. The chain combines TRBV19 with TRBJ1-2; D is undetermined. V lost 7 bases, J lost 8 bases, and 26 bases lay in between. There are 16 residues in the CDR3. CDR1 and CDR2 (germline): LNHDA, SQIVND (reference sequence). The entire variable domain, with the rest obtained from reference TRBV19 and TRBJ1-2, is as follows: DGGITQSPKYLFRKEGQNVTLSCEQNLNHDAMYWYRQDPGQGLRLIYYSQIVNDFQKGDIAEGYSVSREKKESFPLTVTSAQKNPTAFYLCASKSSSPFLLGGYTFGSGTRLTVV.

The CDR3 spells CASSVKPGPHEQYF. The DNA of the CDR3 is TGTGCCAGCAGCGTCAAACCGGGCCCCCACGAGCAGTACTTC. The chain uses TRBV9 and TRBJ2-7, with unresolved D. CDR3 length equals 14 residues. CDR1 and CDR2 (germline): SGDLS, YYNGEE. Trimming took off 2 bases at V and 5 bases at J, with 14 bases between the two ends. Using reference TRBV9 and TRBJ2-7 for the parts outside the CDR3, the full variable domain is DSGVTQTPKHLITATGQRVTLRCSPRSGDLSVYWYQQSLDQGLQFLIQYYNGEERAKGNILERFSAQQFPDLHSELNLSSLELGDSALYFCASSVKPGPHEQYFGPGTRLTVT.

The chain employs TRBV11-2 and TRBJ1-1; 7 positions match TRBD1. Germline assignment: CDR1 SGHAT and CDR2 FQNNGV. There are 15 residues in the CDR3. V lost 5 bases to trimming and J lost 5 bases; unmatched junction nucleotides: 11. CDR3 protein: CASSLGQAVRTEAFF. The CDR3 DNA sequence: TGTGCCAGCAGCCTTGGACAGGCGGTTAGGACTGAAGCTTTCTTT.

The V call is TRBV5-6, the J call TRBJ2-1; no firm D call. With 0 bases removed from V and 4 bases from J, the gap between germline ends came to 11 bases. CDR3 length: 15 residues. Germline loops: CDR1 SGHDT, CDR2 YYEEEE. The CDR3 nucleotides are TGTGCCAGCAGCTTGGAATGGTATTCGTACAATGAGCAGTTCTTC. Its translation: CASSLEWYSYNEQFF. Filled out from reference TRBV5-6 and TRBJ2-1, the complete variable domain reads DAGVTQSPTHLIKTRGQQVTLRCSPKSGHDTVSWYQQALGQGPQFIFQYYEEEERQRGNFPDRFSGHQFPNYSSELNVNALLLGDSALYLCASSLEWYSYNEQFFGPGTRLTVL.

V and J are TRBV19 and TRBJ2-1; no clear D gene. This CDR3 is built from 15 residues. Trimming cost V 3 bases and J 6 bases, with 15 bases left between them. The germline CDR1 and CDR2 sequences are LNHDA and SQIVND (reference sequence). CDR3 protein: CASSMRHVMGNEQFF. The CDR3 coding sequence is TGTGCCAGTAGTATGAGGCACGTGATGGGCAATGAGCAGTTCTTC.

The chain couples TRBV30 to TRBJ1-3; D might be TRBD1 (6 bases). The V end lost 0 bases, the J end lost 4 bases, and 10 bases lay between the germline ends. CDR1 and CDR2 (germline): GTSNPN, SVGIG (reference sequence). This CDR3 is built from 14 residues. In nucleotides, the CDR3 is TGTGCCTGGAGTGTACAGGGTGGCGGAAACACCATATATTTT. Protein sequence: CAWSVQGGGNTIYF.

The rearrangement links TRBV5-1 to TRBJ2-5; D may be TRBD2 (5 bases). This CDR3 has 13 amino acids. Trimming removed 2 bases from V and 7 bases from J, with 12 bases in between. Germline CDR1 SGHRS, CDR2 YFSETQ. CDR3: CASSFNGEWTQYF. DNA for the CDR3: TGCGCCAGCAGCTTCAATGGGGAGTGGACCCAGTACTTC.